The 27 T cell receptor beta chains below were found in one sample sequenced in a study of OX40 agonist ivuxolimab in advanced cancers. Libraries were prepared by immunoSEQ multiplex PCR; TCRdb keeps only in-frame clonotypes and omits some of them. The sample gives tens of thousands of clones, 70% to 90% of which show up once; 18% is in the top ten. Sequenced material: CD4+ or CD8+ T cells sorted from blood, taken in a trial of the OX40 agonist ivuxolimab. The receptors derive from an adult with an advanced solid tumor such as melanoma, head and neck, liver or kidney cancer.

This clone came up once. The V gene is TRBV5-5, the J gene TRBJ1-1; possible D gene TRBD1, 6 bases. Germline CDR1 is SGHKS and CDR2 is YYEKEE (reference sequence). The CDR3 contains 17 residues. Trimming stripped 4 bases from V and 6 bases from J, with 25 bases between. Written as DNA, the CDR3 is TGTGCCAGCAGCATCTTACGGGACATGATGAGGGACGCTGAAGCTTTCTTT. Its protein product is CASSILRDMMRDAEAFF.

The chain recombines TRBV4-3 with TRBJ1-1; 7 bases are shared with TRBD1. CDR1 and CDR2 (germline): LGHNA, YSLEER. This CDR3 comprises 13 residues. J was trimmed by 8 bases and V by 0 bases; bases with no gene match: 3. Here the CDR3 reads CASSQDKGQEAFF. CDR3 coding DNA: TGCGCCAGCAGCCAAGATAAGGGACAGGAAGCTTTCTTT.

A word on this clone: At one end the junction does not follow the germline gene, possibly because of a read error. The rearrangement joins TRBV27 to TRBJ2-5, with 7 bases fitting TRBD2. The CDR3 length is 14 residues. Germline loops: CDR1 MNHEY, CDR2 SMNVEV (reference sequence). The CDR3 sequence is CASSLWGGGETQYF. The CDR3 nucleotides read TGTGCCAGTAGTTTATGGGGGGGTGGAGAGACCCAGTACTTC.

The chain uses TRBV27 and TRBJ2-7; 7 bases match TRBD1. CDR1 and CDR2 from the germline V gene are MNHEY and SMNVEV (reference sequence). With 6 bases clipped from V and 5 bases from J, the junction kept 16 bases outside the gene matches. The CDR3 extends over 16 amino acids. The CDR3 sequence is CASRNGAPRGSDEQYF. The CDR3 DNA follows: TGTGCCAGCAGAAATGGGGCCCCCAGGGGGAGTGACGAGCAGTACTTC.

For the CDR3, the DNA is TGTGCCAGTAGTATATGGGGGGCGAACACCGGGGAGCTGTTTTTT. Its protein product is CASSIWGANTGELFF. The chain employs TRBV19 and TRBJ2-2; TRBD2 is a possible D gene (6 bases). Germline CDR1 and CDR2: LNHDA and SQIVND (reference sequence). Trimming removed 2 bases from V and 0 bases from J, with 7 bases in between. This CDR3 is built from 15 residues.

The chain carries TRBV28 and TRBJ1-6, with 9 nucleotides matching TRBD1. There are 21 residues in the CDR3. V lost 3 bases, J lost 0 bases, and 15 bases stayed unmatched. CDR1 MDHEN and CDR2 SYDVKM come from the germline V gene. CDR3 DNA: TGTGCCAGCAGTTTTCCCCCTCCTGGACAGGGGCTTAGCTCCTATAATTCACCCCTCCACTTT. Amino acids: CASSFPPPGQGLSSYNSPLHF.

This clone occurred once. The chain couples TRBV4-3 to TRBJ2-3; tentatively, D is TRBD1 or TRBD2 (5 bases each). The CDR3 has 14 amino acids. The V end lost 1 base, the J end lost 5 bases, and 10 bases lay between the germline ends. Germline CDR1 and CDR2: LGHNA and YSLEER. This chain's CDR3 is CASSQVRGVDTQYF. In nucleotides, the CDR3 is TGCGCCAGCAGCCAAGTTCGGGGCGTAGATACGCAGTATTTT.

The chain combines TRBV27 with TRBJ1-3; D gene uncertain. This CDR3 is built from 15 residues. V gave up 2 bases and J gave up 1 base, with 9 bases separating them. The V gene's germline CDR1 is MNHEY and CDR2 SMNVEV (reference sequence). CDR3 nucleotides: TGTGCCAGCAGTTTACAGGCGGGGTCTGGAAACACCATATATTTT. Translating it yields CASSLQAGSGNTIYF.

This clone was recorded at least ten times. This chain connects TRBV14 to TRBJ2-7; D is ambiguous. Trimming took 3 bases from V and 9 from J, leaving 15 bases between them. Germline assignment: CDR1 SGHDN and CDR2 FVKESK. The CDR3 runs to 13 residues. The CDR3 protein is CASSHSFRSTQYV. The CDR3 DNA sequence: TGTGCCAGCAGCCATTCTTTCAGGTCTACGCAGTACGTC.

The chain uses TRBV5-1 and TRBJ2-7; TRBD1 agrees at 9 bases. V was clipped by 1 base and J by 2 bases; unmatched bases: 1. The CDR3 runs to 14 residues. Germline loops: CDR1 SGHRS, CDR2 YFSETQ. This chain's CDR3 is CASSLTGGPYEQYF. For the CDR3, the DNA is TGCGCCAGCAGCTTGACAGGGGGCCCCTACGAGCAGTACTTC.

The rearrangement uses TRBV5-6 and TRBJ1-1; perhaps TRBD1 as D (5 bases). Looked up from germline, CDR1 is SGHDT and CDR2 is YYEEEE. V was pared by 4 bases and J by 4 bases, with 11 bases between. This CDR3 has 13 residues. The CDR3 DNA follows: TGTGCCAGCAGCGATGGGACGGGCACTGAAGCTTTCTTT. Translating gives CASSDGTGTEAFF.

In its sample, this clone was seen once. As DNA, the CDR3 is TGTGCCAGCAGCCTCATAGGGACCAATGAGCAGTTCTTC. The encoded protein is CASSLIGTNEQFF. The V gene is TRBV7-3, the J gene TRBJ2-1; D may match TRBD1 or TRBD2 (5 bases each). Trimming removed 5 bases at V and 6 bases at J, with 11 bases between. CDR3 length equals 13 residues. Per the germline V gene, CDR1 is SGHTA and CDR2 is FQGTGA.

This chain links TRBV29-1 with TRBJ2-1, with D perhaps TRBD1 (6 bases). V lost 7 bases to trimming and J lost 8 bases, with 21 bases between them. Germline V gene data show CDR1 as SQVTM and CDR2 as ANQGSEA. The CDR3 spans 14 residues. CDR3 bases: TGCAGCGACGTAGGCCAGGGACAAGGGGATGAGCAGTTCTTC. Translating it yields CSDVGQGQGDEQFF.

The chain combines TRBV4-3 with TRBJ1-6, with TRBD1 matching over 9 bases. Germline CDR1 LGHNA, CDR2 YSLEER. The CDR3 runs 15 residues. After removal of 1 base from V and 10 bases from J, the junction contained 5 bases not matched to a gene. Here the CDR3 DNA reads TGCGCCAGCAGCCAAGCCGGGACAGGGATATCACCCCTCCACTTT. Amino acids: CASSQAGTGISPLHF.

The chain is built from TRBV10-3 and TRBJ2-1; D is unclear. V dropped 9 bases and J dropped 0 bases, with 6 bases sitting between them. Germline loops: CDR1 ENHRY, CDR2 SYGVKD. The CDR3 is 12 amino acids. For the CDR3, the DNA is TGTGCCATAGGAATCTCCTACAATGAGCAGTTCTTC. The encoded protein is CAIGISYNEQFF.

This clone was seen more than once but under ten times. The chain links TRBV4-2 to TRBJ1-5; D possibly corresponds to TRBD1 (5 bases). CDR3 length: 16 residues. Germline-derived CDR1 and CDR2 are LGHNA and YNFKEQ. V was clipped by 0 bases and J by 6 bases, with 15 bases between them. The CDR3 region has the DNA TGTGCCAGCAGCCAAGAAACGGGGGAAGGAACTCAGCCCCAGCATTTT. Translated, it gives CASSQETGEGTQPQHF.

The CDR3 coding sequence is TGTGCCAGCAGCACTTTCGGGCGGGGGGCCGGAGATACGCAGTATTTT. This translates into CASSTFGRGAGDTQYF. The chain carries TRBV14 and TRBJ2-3; 8 nucleotides match TRBD2. CDR3 length equals 16 residues. J gave up 5 bases and V 5 bases, and 12 bases lay outside the gene matches. CDR1 and CDR2 (germline): SGHDN, FVKESK.

The J gene is TRBJ1-6, the V gene TRBV7-9; D is ambiguous. CDR3 size: 15 residues. Germline V gene sequence: CDR1 SEHNR, CDR2 FQNEAQ (reference sequence). Deletions cut 8 bases from V and 6 bases from J, with 17 bases between. The DNA of the CDR3 is TGTGCCAGCTTAAATGGTCAGCTGGGTAATTCACCCCTCCACTTT. Translated, it gives CASLNGQLGNSPLHF.

The chain is built from TRBV15 and TRBJ1-5; D might be TRBD1 (6 bases). V was pared by 8 bases and J by 1 base, with 12 bases between. CDR3 length equals 14 residues. Germline loops: CDR1 LNHNV, CDR2 YYDKDF (reference sequence). CDR3 amino acids: CATETGGSNQPQHF. CDR3 in DNA: TGTGCCACCGAGACAGGTGGGAGCAATCAGCCCCAGCATTTT.

The chain employs TRBV6-6 and TRBJ1-1; the D is unclear. There are 13 residues in the CDR3. CDR1 MNHNY and CDR2 SVGAGI come from the germline V gene (reference sequence). CDR3 sequence reads: CVSKVGLNTEAFF. The CDR3 nucleotides are TGTGTCTCCAAAGTGGGGTTGAACACTGAAGCTTTCTTT.

The V gene is TRBV5-4, the J gene TRBJ2-3, with D maybe TRBD1 (5 bases). Germline CDR1 and CDR2: SGHNT and YYREEE (reference sequence). This CDR3 spans 16 amino acids. V gave up 1 base and J gave up 4 bases, with 16 bases separating them. Here the CDR3 reads CASSLTAGRGADTQYF. The CDR3 DNA sequence: TGTGCCAGCAGCTTGACGGCAGGGCGAGGCGCAGATACGCAGTATTTT.

The chain carries TRBV9 and TRBJ1-2; TRBD1 might be the D (6 bases). Per germline, CDR1 SGDLS and CDR2 YYNGEE. This CDR3 spans 13 amino acids. The germline V and J ends were trimmed by 5 bases and 6 bases, with 14 bases remaining between them. CDR3 coding DNA: TGTGCCAGCAGTCCCGGACAGCTTGATGGCTACACCTTC. This sequence encodes CASSPGQLDGYTF.

The gene calls are TRBV6-5 and TRBJ2-7; 8 bases are shared with TRBD2. Germline assignment: CDR1 MNHEY and CDR2 SVGAGI. The trim removed 5 bases at V and 3 bases at J, leaving 6 bases unmatched. The CDR3 runs to 14 residues. Here the CDR3 reads CASSLRGDLYEQYV. Written as DNA, the CDR3 is TGTGCCAGCAGTCTGCGGGGGGACCTCTACGAGCAGTACGTC.

The chain joins TRBV7-9 to TRBJ1-1, with D tentatively TRBD1 (6 bases). Trimming took off 1 base at V and 4 bases at J, with 7 bases between the two ends. The germline CDR1 and CDR2 sequences are SEHNR and FQNEAQ (reference sequence). The CDR3 is 13 residues long. Here the CDR3 DNA reads TGTGCCAGCAGCTTAGGGGGGGCCACTGAAGCTTTCTTT. This gives the protein CASSLGGATEAFF.

V is TRBV23-1 and J is TRBJ1-3, with D uncertain. TRBV23-1 is classed as an ORF, of uncertain function. This CDR3 is built from 18 residues. V lost 11 bases and J 4 bases, leaving 30 bases between the germline ends. The CDR3 sequence is CAGPRITSIPPSGNTIYF. The DNA of the CDR3 is TGCGCCGGGCCCCGTATAACCTCAATCCCCCCCTCAGGAAACACCATATATTTT.

The J gene is TRBJ2-1, the V gene TRBV6-5, with D possibly being TRBD1 or TRBD2 (5 bases each). There are 14 residues in the CDR3. V was trimmed by 4 bases and J by 9 bases, leaving 16 bases between them. Per germline, CDR1 MNHEY and CDR2 SVGAGI. CDR3 nucleotides: TGTGCCAGCAGTTGGAGACGGACTCAGGGTGAGCAGTTCTTC. Its protein product is CASSWRRTQGEQFF.

This sequence joins TRBV9 and TRBJ2-7, with a weak D call TRBD1 (6 bases). This CDR3 is built from 13 residues. Germline CDR1 and CDR2: SGDLS and YYNGEE. Trimming removed 3 bases at V and 3 bases at J, with 10 bases between. The DNA for the CDR3 is TGTGCCAGCAGCGCGGACAGCCACTACGAGCAGTACTTC. This codes for CASSADSHYEQYF.